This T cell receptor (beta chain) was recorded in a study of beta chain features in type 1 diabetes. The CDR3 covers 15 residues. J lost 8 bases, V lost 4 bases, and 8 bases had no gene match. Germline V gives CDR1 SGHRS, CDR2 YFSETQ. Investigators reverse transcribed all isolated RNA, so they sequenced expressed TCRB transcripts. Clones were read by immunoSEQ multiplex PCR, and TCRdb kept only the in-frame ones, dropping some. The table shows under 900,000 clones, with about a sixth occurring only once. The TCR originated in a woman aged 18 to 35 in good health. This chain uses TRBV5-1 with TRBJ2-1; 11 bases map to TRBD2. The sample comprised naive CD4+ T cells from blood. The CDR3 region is CASSALAGAMDEQFF. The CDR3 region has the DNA TGCGCCAGCAGCGCACTAGCGGGAGCTATGGATGAGCAGTTCTTC.